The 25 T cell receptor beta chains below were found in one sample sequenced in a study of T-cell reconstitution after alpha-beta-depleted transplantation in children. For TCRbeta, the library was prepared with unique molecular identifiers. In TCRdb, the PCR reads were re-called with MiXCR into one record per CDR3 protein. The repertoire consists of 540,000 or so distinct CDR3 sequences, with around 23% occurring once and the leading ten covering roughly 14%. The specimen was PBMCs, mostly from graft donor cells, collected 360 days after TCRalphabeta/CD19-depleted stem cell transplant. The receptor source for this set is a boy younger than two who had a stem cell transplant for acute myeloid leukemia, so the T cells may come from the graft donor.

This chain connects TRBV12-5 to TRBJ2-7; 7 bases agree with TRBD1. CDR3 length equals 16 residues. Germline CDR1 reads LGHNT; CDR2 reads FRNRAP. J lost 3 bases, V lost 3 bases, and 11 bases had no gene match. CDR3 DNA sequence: TGTGCTAGTGGTTTAACAGGGGCCCACTTCTTCTACGAGCAGTACGTC. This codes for CASGLTGAHFFYEQYV.

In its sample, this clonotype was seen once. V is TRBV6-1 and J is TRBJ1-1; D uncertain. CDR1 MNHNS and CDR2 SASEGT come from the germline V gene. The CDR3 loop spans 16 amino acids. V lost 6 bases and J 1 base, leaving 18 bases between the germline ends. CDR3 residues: CASSPNAFQGNTEAFF. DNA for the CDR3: TGTGCCAGCAGCCCCAACGCCTTTCAAGGGAACACTGAAGCTTTCTTT.

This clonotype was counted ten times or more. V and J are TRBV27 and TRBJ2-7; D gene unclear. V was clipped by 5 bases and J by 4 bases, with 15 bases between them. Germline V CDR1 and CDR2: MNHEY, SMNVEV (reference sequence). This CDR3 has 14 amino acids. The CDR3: CASSHFGPSYEQYF. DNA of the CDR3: TGTGCCAGCAGTCATTTCGGGCCCTCATACGAGCAGTACTTC.

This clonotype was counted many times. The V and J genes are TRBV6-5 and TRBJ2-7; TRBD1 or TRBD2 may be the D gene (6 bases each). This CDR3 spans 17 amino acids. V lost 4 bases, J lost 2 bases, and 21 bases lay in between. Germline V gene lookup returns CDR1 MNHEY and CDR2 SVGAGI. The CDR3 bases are TGTGCCAGCAGTTCCGACCGACAGGAGGGTTCTCCCTACGAGCAGTACTTC. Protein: CASSSDRQEGSPYEQYF.

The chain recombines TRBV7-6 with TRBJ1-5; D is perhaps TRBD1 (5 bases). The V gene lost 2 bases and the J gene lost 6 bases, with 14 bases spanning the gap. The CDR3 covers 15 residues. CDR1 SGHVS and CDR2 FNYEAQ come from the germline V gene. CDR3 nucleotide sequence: TGTGCCAGCAGCTTAACAGGCGACACCTTTCAGCCCCAGCATTTT. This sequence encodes CASSLTGDTFQPQHF.

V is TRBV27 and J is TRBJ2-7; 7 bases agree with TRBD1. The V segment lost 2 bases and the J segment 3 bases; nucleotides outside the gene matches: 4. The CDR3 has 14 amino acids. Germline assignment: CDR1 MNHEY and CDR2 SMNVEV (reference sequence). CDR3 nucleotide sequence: TGTGCCAGCAGTTTAACGGGACAGAGCTACGAGCAGTACTTC. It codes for CASSLTGQSYEQYF.

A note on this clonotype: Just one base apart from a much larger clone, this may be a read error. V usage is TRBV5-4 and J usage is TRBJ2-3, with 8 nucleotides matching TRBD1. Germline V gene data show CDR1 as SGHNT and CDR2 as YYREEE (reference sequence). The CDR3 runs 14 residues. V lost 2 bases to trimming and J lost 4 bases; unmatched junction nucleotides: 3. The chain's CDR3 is CASSFRQGPDTQYF. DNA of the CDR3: TGTGCCAGCAGCTTCCGACAGGGGCCAGATACGCAGTATTTT. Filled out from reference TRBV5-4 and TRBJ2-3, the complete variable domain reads ETGVTQSPTHLIKTRGQQVTLRCSSQSGHNTVSWYQQALGQGPQFIFQYYREEENGRGNFPPRFSGLQFPNYSSELNVNALELDDSALYLCASSFRQGPDTQYFGPGTRLTVL.

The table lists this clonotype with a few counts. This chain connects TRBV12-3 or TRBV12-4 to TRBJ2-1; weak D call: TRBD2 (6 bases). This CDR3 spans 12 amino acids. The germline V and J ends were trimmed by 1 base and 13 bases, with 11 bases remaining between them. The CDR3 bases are TGTGCCAGCAGTTTAGTCGGGGGAGATCAGTTCTTC. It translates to CASSLVGGDQFF.

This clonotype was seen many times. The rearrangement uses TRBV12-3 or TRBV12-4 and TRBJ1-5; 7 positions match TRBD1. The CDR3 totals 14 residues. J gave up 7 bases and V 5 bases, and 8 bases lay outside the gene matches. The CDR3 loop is CASSQNGQAQPQHF. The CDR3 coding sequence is TGTGCCAGCAGTCAAAATGGACAGGCCCAGCCCCAGCATTTT.

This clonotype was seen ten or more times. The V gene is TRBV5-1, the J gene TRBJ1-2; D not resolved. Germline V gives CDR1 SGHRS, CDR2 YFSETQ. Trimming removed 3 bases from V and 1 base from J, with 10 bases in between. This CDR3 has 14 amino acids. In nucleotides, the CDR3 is TGCGCCAGCAGCTGGGGAGGTGATAACTATGGCTACACCTTC. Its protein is CASSWGGDNYGYTF.

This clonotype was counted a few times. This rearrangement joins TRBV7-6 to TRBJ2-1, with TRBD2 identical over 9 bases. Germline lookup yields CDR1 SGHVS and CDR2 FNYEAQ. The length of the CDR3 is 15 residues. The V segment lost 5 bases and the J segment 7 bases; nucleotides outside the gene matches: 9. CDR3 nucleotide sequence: TGTGCCAGCAGCCGCCTGGCTAGCGGGGCTAATGAGCAGTTCTTC. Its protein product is CASSRLASGANEQFF.

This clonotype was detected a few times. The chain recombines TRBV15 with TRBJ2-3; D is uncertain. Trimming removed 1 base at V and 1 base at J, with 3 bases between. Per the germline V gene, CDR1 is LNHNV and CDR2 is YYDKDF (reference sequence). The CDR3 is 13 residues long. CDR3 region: CATSRGGTDTQYF. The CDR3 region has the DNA TGTGCCACCAGCAGAGGCGGCACAGATACGCAGTATTTT.

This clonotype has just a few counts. CDR3 DNA sequence: TGTGCCAGCAGCGCAACCGGGACCCCAAACAATTCACCCCTCCACTTT. Its translation is CASSATGTPNNSPLHF. The J gene is TRBJ1-6, the V gene TRBV14; perhaps TRBD1 as D (5 bases). The CDR3 contains 16 residues. Germline V gene lookup returns CDR1 SGHDN and CDR2 FVKESK. Trimming shortened V by 5 bases and J by 7 bases, and 18 bases separated the two germline ends. Variable domain in full (rest from reference TRBV14 and TRBJ1-6): EAGVTQFPSHSVIEKGQTVTLRCDPISGHDNLYWYRRVMGKEIKFLLHFVKESKQDESGMPNNRFLAERTGGTYSTLKVQPAELEDSGVYFCASSATGTPNNSPLHFGNGTRLTVT.

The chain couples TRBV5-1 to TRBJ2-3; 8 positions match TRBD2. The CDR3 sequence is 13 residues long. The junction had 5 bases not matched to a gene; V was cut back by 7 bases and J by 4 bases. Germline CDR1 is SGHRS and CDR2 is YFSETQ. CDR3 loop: CASRGGGSDTQYF. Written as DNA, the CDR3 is TGCGCCAGCCGGGGGGGCGGGTCAGATACGCAGTATTTT.

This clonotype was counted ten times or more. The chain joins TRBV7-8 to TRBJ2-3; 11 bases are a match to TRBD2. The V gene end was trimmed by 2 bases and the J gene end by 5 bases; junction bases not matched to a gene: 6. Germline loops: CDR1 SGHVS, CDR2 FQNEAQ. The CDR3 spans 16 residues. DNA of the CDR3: TGTGCCAGCAGCTTACGGACTAGCGGGTGGGAAGATACGCAGTATTTT. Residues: CASSLRTSGWEDTQYF.

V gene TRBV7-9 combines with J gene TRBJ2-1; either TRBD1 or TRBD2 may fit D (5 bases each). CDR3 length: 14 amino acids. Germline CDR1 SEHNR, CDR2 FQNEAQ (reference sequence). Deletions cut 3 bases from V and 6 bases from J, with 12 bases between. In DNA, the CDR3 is TGTGCCAGCAGCTTGGGACCGGCCTTCAATGAGCAGTTCTTC. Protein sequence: CASSLGPAFNEQFF.

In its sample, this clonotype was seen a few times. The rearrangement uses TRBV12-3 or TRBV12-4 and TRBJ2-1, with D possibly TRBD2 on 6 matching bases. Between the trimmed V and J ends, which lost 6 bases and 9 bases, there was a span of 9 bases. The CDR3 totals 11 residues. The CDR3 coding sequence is TGTGCCAGCAGCTGGGACTCTGAGCAGTTCTTC. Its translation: CASSWDSEQFF.

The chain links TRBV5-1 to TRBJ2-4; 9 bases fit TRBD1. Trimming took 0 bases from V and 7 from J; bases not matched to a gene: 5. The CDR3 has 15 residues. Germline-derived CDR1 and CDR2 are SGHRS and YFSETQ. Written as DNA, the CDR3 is TGCGCCAGCAGCTTGGCCGGGACAGGGTCGAACATTCAGTACTTC. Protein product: CASSLAGTGSNIQYF.

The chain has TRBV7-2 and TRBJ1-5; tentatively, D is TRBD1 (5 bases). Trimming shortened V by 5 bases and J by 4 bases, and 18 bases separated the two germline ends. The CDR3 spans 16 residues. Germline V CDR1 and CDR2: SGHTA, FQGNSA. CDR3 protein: CASSQGPQGVNQPQHF. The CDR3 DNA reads TGTGCCAGCAGCCAGGGCCCTCAGGGTGTGAATCAGCCCCAGCATTTT.

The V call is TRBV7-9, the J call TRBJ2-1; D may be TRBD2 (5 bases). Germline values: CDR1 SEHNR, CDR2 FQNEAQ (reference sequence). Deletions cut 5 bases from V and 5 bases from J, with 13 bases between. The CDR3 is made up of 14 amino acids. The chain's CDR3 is CASSLVVRDNEQFF. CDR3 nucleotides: TGTGCCAGCAGCCTGGTAGTGCGGGACAATGAGCAGTTCTTC.

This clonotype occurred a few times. The CDR3 nucleotides are TGTGCCACCGGGACAGAGAGCTCCTACGAGCAGTACTTC. Amino acid sequence: CATGTESSYEQYF. The chain carries TRBV10-3 and TRBJ2-7, with 7 bases aligning to TRBD1. This CDR3 contains 13 residues. Trimming took 10 bases from V and 0 from J; bases not matched to a gene: 6. Germline values: CDR1 ENHRY, CDR2 SYGVKD.

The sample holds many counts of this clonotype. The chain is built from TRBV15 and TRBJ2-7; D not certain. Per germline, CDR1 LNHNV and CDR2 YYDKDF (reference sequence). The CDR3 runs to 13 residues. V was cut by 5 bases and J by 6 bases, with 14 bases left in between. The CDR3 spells CATSAAGSGEQYF. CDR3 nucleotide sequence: TGTGCCACCAGCGCTGCCGGGTCCGGCGAGCAGTACTTC.

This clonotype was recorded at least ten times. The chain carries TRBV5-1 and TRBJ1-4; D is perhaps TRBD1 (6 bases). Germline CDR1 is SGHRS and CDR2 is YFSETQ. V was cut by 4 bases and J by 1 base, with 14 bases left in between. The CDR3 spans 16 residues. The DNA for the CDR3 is TGCGCCAGCAGCCCCCAGGCCAGGGGAACTAATGAAAAACTGTTTTTT. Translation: CASSPQARGTNEKLFF.

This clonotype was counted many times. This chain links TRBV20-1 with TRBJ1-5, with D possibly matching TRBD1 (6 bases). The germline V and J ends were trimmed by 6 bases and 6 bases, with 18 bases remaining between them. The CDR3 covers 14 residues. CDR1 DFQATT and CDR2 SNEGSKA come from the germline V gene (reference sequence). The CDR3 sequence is CSATTGFSAQPQHF. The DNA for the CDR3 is TGCAGTGCAACAACAGGGTTCTCGGCTCAGCCCCAGCATTTT.

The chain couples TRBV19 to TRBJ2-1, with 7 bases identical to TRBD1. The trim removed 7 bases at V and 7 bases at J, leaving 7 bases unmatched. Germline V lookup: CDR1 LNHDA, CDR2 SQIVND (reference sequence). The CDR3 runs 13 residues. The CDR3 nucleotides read TGTGCCAGTACCCTCCAGGGGGATAATGAGCAGTTCTTC. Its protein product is CASTLQGDNEQFF.